A single sample is the source of the 5 T cell receptor beta chains below, sequenced in a study of CD8+ T cells in alopecia areata. Regarding treatment: oral pan-JAK inhibitor, 5-10 mg twice daily. Once RNA had been extracted, it was reverse transcribed into cDNA to act as the sequencing template. Produced via immunoSEQ multiplex PCR; TCRdb's table is partial and in-frame only. This sample has roughly 200,000 clones; around three fifths occur once, and the top ten carry roughly 12%. The sample in question was CD8+ T cells sorted from blood, obtained at week 24, from a patient treated with tofacitinib. Receptors originate from a human donor with alopecia areata.

V gene TRBV6-5 combines with J gene TRBJ1-1; no clear D gene. This CDR3 is 13 amino acids long. Trimming removed 0 bases from V and 8 bases from J, with 10 bases in between. Germline CDR1 MNHEY, CDR2 SVGAGI. Written as DNA, the CDR3 is TGTGCCAGCAGTTACTCGTTCTCCTACGAAGCTTTCTTT. Protein: CASSYSFSYEAFF.

V gene TRBV27 combines with J gene TRBJ2-7; either TRBD1 or TRBD2 may supply D (6 bases each). The CDR3 has 14 amino acids. In germline, CDR1 is MNHEY, CDR2 SMNVEV (reference sequence). V dropped 6 bases and J dropped 2 bases, with 14 bases sitting between them. In DNA, the CDR3 is TGTGCCAGCAGCCCCTGGGGGGCACCCTACGAGCAGTACTTC. Protein sequence: CASSPWGAPYEQYF.

This sequence joins TRBV5-1 and TRBJ1-1, with D unresolved. Germline-derived CDR1 and CDR2 are SGHRS and YFSETQ. The CDR3 has 12 amino acids. Trimming stripped 5 bases from V and 1 base from J, with 6 bases between. The CDR3 bases are TGCGCCAGCAGTCTTTCGAACACTGAAGCTTTCTTT. Amino acids: CASSLSNTEAFF. The variable domain in full, with the rest retrieved from reference TRBV5-1 and TRBJ1-1, is KAGVTQTPRYLIKTRGQQVTLSCSPISGHRSVSWYQQTPGQGLQFLFEYFSETQRNKGNFPGRFSGRQFSNSRSEMNVSTLELGDSALYLCASSLSNTEAFFGQGTRLTVV.

This clone was detected a few times. The rearrangement joins TRBV9 to TRBJ2-7, with 8 bases lining up with TRBD2. The V gene end was trimmed by 2 bases and the J gene end by 2 bases; junction bases not matched to a gene: 3. This CDR3 contains 14 residues. Germline-derived CDR1 and CDR2 are SGDLS and YYNGEE. The CDR3 loop reads CASSVAGGTYEQYF. CDR3 coding DNA: TGTGCCAGCAGCGTTGCGGGGGGCACCTACGAGCAGTACTTC.

The chain recombines TRBV4-1 with TRBJ2-7; D ambiguous. The CDR3 runs 13 residues. The V end lost 5 bases, the J end lost 2 bases, and 10 bases lay between the germline ends. Germline-derived CDR1 and CDR2 are MGHRA and YSYEKL. The DNA for the CDR3 is TGCGCCAGCAGCTCAGCGTTAACCTACGAGCAGTACTTC. It yields the protein CASSSALTYEQYF.